This TCR beta chain was identified in a study of T cell clonotyping in hematopoietic cell transplantation. V lost 0 bases and J lost 6, with 12 bases in between. The CDR3 covers 14 residues. Germline V gene lookup returns CDR1 SGHAT and CDR2 FQNNGV. Samples: about 28 days before transplant, then days 30, 100 and 180 after. The repertoire was sequenced with immunoSEQ multiplex PCR; TCRdb's copy has only in-frame clones and lacks some. The sample holds around 6,500 clones; roughly 89% are singletons and the top ten take 5.8%. The sample was peripheral blood mononuclear cells, taken 100 days after allogeneic stem cell transplant. The TCR comes from a female patient between 40 and 55 years old who had an allogeneic stem cell transplant from a related donor, so the T cells may come from the graft donor. Some clones in this sample may be carry-over from other donors' samples. This rearrangement joins TRBV11-2 to TRBJ2-7; tentatively, D is TRBD1 or TRBD2 (7 bases each). The CDR3 loop reads CASSLDQGGREQYF. For the CDR3, the DNA is TGTGCCAGCAGCTTAGATCAGGGGGGGCGCGAGCAGTACTTC.